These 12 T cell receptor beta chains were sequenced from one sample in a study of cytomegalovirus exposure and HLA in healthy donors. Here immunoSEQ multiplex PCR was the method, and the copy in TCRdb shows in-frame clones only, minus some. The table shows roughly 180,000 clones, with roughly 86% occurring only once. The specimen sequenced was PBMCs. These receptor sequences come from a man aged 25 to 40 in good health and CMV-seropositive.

CDR3 in amino acids: CASSLTVWGPKGGTQYF. In nucleotides, the CDR3 is TGTGCCAGCAGTTTAACGGTTTGGGGTCCAAAGGGGGGTACGCAGTATTTT. The chain joins TRBV27 to TRBJ2-3; perhaps D is TRBD1 or TRBD2 (6 bases each). The length of the CDR3 is 17 residues. Germline CDR1 MNHEY, CDR2 SMNVEV (reference sequence). Trimming took off 2 bases at V and 8 bases at J, with 23 bases between the two ends.

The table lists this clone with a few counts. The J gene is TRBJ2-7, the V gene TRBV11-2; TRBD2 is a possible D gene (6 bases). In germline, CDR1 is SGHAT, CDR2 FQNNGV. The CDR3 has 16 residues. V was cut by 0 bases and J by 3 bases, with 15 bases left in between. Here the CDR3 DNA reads TGTGCCAGCAGCTTAGAGAGCGGACTACAATACTACGAGCAGTACTTC. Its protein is CASSLESGLQYYEQYF.

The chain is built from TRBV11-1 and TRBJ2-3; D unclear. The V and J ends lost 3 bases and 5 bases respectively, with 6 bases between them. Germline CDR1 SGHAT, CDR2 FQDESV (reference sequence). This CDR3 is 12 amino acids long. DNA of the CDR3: TGTGCCAGCAGCTTGTCCCTAGATACGCAGTATTTT. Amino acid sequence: CASSLSLDTQYF.

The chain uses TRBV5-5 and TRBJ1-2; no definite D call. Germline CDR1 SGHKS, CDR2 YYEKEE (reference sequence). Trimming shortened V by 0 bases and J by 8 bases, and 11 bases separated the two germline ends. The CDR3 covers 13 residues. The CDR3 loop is CASSLVASQGYTF. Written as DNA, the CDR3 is TGTGCCAGCAGCTTGGTGGCCTCACAGGGCTACACCTTC.

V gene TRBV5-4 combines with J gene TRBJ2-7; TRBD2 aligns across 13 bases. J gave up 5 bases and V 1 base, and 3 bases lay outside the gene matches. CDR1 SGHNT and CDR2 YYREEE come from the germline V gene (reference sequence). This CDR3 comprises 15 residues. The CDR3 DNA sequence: TGTGCCAGCAGCTTGACTAGCGGGAGGGCCCACGAGCAGTACTTC. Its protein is CASSLTSGRAHEQYF.

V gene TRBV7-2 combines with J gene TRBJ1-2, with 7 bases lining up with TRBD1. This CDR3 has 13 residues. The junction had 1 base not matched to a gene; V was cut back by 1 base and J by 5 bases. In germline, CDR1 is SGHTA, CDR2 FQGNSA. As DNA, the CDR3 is TGTGCCAGCAGCTTAGGACAGGGTTATGGCTACACCTTC. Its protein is CASSLGQGYGYTF.

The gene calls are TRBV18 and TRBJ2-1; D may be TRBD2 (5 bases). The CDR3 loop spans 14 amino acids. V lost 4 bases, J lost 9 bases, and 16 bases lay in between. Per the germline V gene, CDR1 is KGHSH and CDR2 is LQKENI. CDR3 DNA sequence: TGTGCCAGCTCACTTTCCCGGGATCCTCGTGAGCAGTTCTTC. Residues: CASSLSRDPREQFF.

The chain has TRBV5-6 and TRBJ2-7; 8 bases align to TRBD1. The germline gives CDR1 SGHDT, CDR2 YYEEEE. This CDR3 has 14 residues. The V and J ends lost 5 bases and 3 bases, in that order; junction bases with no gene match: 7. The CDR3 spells CASSNSQGGYEQYF. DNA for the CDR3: TGTGCCAGCAGTAATTCACAGGGGGGCTACGAGCAGTACTTC. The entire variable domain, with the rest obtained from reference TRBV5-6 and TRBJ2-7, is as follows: DAGVTQSPTHLIKTRGQQVTLRCSPKSGHDTVSWYQQALGQGPQFIFQYYEEEERQRGNFPDRFSGHQFPNYSSELNVNALLLGDSALYLCASSNSQGGYEQYFGPGTRLTVT.

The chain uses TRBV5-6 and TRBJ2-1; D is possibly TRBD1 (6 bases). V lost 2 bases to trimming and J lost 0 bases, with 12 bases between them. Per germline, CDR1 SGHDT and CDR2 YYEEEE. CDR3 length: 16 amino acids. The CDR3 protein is CASSFRGISSYNEQFF. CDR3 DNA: TGTGCCAGCAGCTTCAGGGGCATTAGCTCCTACAATGAGCAGTTCTTC.

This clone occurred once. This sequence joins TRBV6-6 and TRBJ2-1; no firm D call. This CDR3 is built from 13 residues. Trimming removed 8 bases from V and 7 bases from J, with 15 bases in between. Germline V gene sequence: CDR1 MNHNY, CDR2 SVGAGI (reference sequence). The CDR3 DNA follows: TGTGCCAGCTCTCTATATGCAGCGAATGAGCAGTTCTTC. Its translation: CASSLYAANEQFF.

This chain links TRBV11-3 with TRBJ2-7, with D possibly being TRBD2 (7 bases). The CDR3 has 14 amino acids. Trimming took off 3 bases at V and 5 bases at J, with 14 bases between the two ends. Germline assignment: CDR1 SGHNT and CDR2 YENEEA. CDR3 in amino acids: CASSFRGGIDEQYF. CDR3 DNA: TGTGCCAGCAGCTTTAGGGGGGGCATCGACGAGCAGTACTTC.

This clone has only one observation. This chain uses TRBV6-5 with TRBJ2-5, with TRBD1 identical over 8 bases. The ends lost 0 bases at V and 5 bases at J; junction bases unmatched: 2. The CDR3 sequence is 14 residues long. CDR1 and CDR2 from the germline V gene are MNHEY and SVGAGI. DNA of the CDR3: TGTGCCAGCAGTTACTCGAGGACAGGGGAGACCCAGTACTTC. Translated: CASSYSRTGETQYF.